The source of this T cell receptor (beta chain) is a study of metastatic and nonmetastatic thyroid tumors. Study-level background: Repertoire comparisons spanned blood and tumor or nodule tissue from malignant and benign thyroid patients.

As for this clone: The antigen remains undetermined. One end of the junction does not line up with germline, which may come from a read error.

Overall study findings and caveats: Benign nodules were reported to have significantly lower TCR beta diversity than malignant thyroid tumors, in blood and tumor.

Original analysis: Built for papillary thyroid cancer, a distant-metastasis classifier drew on CDR3 differences across clinicopathological groups. TCRdb re-called clones via MiXCR from the PCR reads. The V and J calls here are based on TCRdb, not the publication. The sample lists about 30,000 clones, roughly 25% occurring once. Looked up from germline, CDR1 is SGHVS and CDR2 is FNYEAQ. The CDR3 spans 13 residues. Thyroid surgery had not been preceded by any treatment in any patient. The chain employs TRBV7-6 and TRBJ2-7, with D perhaps TRBD1 (6 bases). The receptor was derived from a female donor with papillary thyroid cancer or a benign thyroid nodule (not recorded which). Some clones in this sample may be carry-over from other donors' samples. Material for sequencing was blood. In nucleotides, the CDR3 is TGTGCCAGCAGCCCGCCGGGACAAAACGAGGAGTACTTC. This sequence encodes CASSPPGQNEEYF.